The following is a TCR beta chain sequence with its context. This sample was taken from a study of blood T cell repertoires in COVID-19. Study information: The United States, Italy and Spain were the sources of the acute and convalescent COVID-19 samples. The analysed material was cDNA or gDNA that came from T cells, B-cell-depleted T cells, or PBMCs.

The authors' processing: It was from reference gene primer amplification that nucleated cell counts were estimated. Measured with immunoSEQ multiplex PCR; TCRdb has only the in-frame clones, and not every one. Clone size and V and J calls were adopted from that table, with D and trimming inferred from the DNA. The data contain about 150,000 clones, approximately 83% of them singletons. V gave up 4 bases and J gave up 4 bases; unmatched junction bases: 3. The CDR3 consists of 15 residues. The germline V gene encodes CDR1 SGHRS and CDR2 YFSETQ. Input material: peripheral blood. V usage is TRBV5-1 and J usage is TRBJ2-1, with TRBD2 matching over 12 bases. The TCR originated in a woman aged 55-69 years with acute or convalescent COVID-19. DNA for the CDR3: TGCGCCAGCAGCGACGGGACTAGCGGGTACAATGAGCAGTTCTTC. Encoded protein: CASSDGTSGYNEQFF.